Each of the 20 T cell receptor beta chains below was sequenced from the same sample in a study of shared clonotypes between healthy human individuals (dated by TCRdb to the early 2020s). The library was obtained by the immunoSEQ multiplex PCR assay. Entries here come from immuneACCESS through TCRdb and include only in-frame sequences with V and J called. Some clones fail to appear in such tables; in the studies checked, an unresolved V gene covers under half of the shortfall, and the cause of the remainder is unknown. Present in this sample are about 110,000 clones, more than 65% of which were seen just once. The ten largest clones represent 20% to 25% of the sample. The sequenced sample was memory CD8+ T cells sorted from blood. Read against the paper, the sample's cell subset or site label means: CD45RO+ cells pooled with CCR7-negative TemRA cells. These receptors came from a woman in her 30s in good health.

The J gene is TRBJ2-1, the V gene TRBV30; 13 bases are shared with TRBD2. Germline assignment: CDR1 GTSNPN and CDR2 SVGIG (reference sequence). The CDR3 is 21 residues long. With 0 bases clipped from V and 8 bases from J, the junction kept 22 bases outside the gene matches. The CDR3 loop is CAWSVRFPQILTSGRVYEQFF. In DNA, the CDR3 is TGTGCCTGGAGTGTAAGGTTCCCACAGATCCTAACTAGCGGGAGGGTCTATGAGCAGTTCTTC.

The rearrangement uses TRBV4-1 and TRBJ2-1, with D unclear. Germline V lookup: CDR1 MGHRA, CDR2 YSYEKL. This CDR3 spans 17 amino acids. Trimming stripped 3 bases from V and 0 bases from J, with 15 bases between. The CDR3 bases are TGCGCCAGCAGCCAGACCGCTACACCTAGCTCCTACAATGAGCAGTTCTTC. Its translation is CASSQTATPSSYNEQFF.

V gene TRBV9 combines with J gene TRBJ1-2; TRBD1 aligns across 7 bases. The ends lost 3 bases at V and 0 bases at J; junction bases unmatched: 14. The CDR3 is 18 residues long. Germline CDR1 is SGDLS and CDR2 is YYNGEE. The CDR3, as DNA: TGTGCCAGCAGCGGAGACCCTTCACCTGACAGGGCTAACTATGGCTACACCTTC. This encodes CASSGDPSPDRANYGYTF.

The V call is TRBV29-1, the J call TRBJ2-7; D remains ambiguous. Trimming shortened V by 6 bases and J by 2 bases, and 8 bases separated the two germline ends. Per germline, CDR1 SQVTM and CDR2 ANQGSEA. This CDR3 contains 11 residues. The CDR3, as DNA: TGCAGCGTCCTACCGACCTACGAGCAGTACTTC. Translating gives CSVLPTYEQYF.

There are many counts of this clone. This rearrangement joins TRBV29-1 to TRBJ1-3; the D gene is possibly TRBD1 (6 bases). The CDR3 loop spans 16 amino acids. V lost 5 bases, J lost 3 bases, and 20 bases lay in between. The V gene's germline CDR1 is SQVTM and CDR2 ANQGSEA. The DNA of the CDR3 is TGCAGCGTTCTCGGCAGGGAGGGGGAATTTGGAAACACCATATATTTT. It specifies CSVLGREGEFGNTIYF.

The chain joins TRBV5-4 to TRBJ2-2; 7 positions match TRBD2. J lost 1 base, V lost 0 bases, and 3 bases had no gene match. This CDR3 spans 16 amino acids. Per the germline V gene, CDR1 is SGHNT and CDR2 is YYREEE (reference sequence). The CDR3 nucleotides are TGTGCCAGCAGCTTGGACGCTAGCGGGAACACCGGGGAGCTGTTTTTT. The encoded protein is CASSLDASGNTGELFF.

With respect to this clone: An end of the junction does not agree with germline; a read error may underlie this. The CDR3 DNA is TGCAGCGCTGAAGGCGGCAGGGACTACGAGCAGTACTTC. Its translation is CSAEGGRDYEQYF. The chain carries TRBV29-1 and TRBJ2-7, with D maybe TRBD1 (5 bases). Per the germline V gene, CDR1 is SQVTM and CDR2 is ANQGSEA. This CDR3 is 13 amino acids long.

The chain employs TRBV6-1 and TRBJ2-5; a possible D gene is TRBD2 (5 bases). The DNA end lines up better with TRBJ2-7; the J call may be wrong. The CDR3 is made up of 15 amino acids. Per the germline V gene, CDR1 is MNHNS and CDR2 is SASEGT. The CDR3 DNA reads TGTGCCAGCAGTGAAGAGGATAGCGCTTCCTACGAGCAGTACTTC. Residues: CASSEEDSASYEQYF.

This clone is a singleton in its sample. The genes are TRBV7-9 and TRBJ2-7; the match to TRBD1 covers 9 bases. V was pared by 6 bases and J by 3 bases, with 12 bases of the junction left unmatched. CDR1 and CDR2 (germline): SEHNR, FQNEAQ (reference sequence). This CDR3 contains 16 residues. Here the CDR3 reads CASSARIRTGDYEQYF. In nucleotides, the CDR3 is TGTGCCAGCAGTGCCCGTATCCGGACAGGGGACTACGAGCAGTACTTC.

Here the CDR3 DNA reads TGTGCCAGCAGTGAAGGGAGTAGCGGGGCCTACGAGCAGTACTTC. Translated: CASSEGSSGAYEQYF. V gene TRBV6-4 combines with J gene TRBJ2-7; 8 bases align to TRBD2. The CDR3 covers 15 residues. CDR1 MRHNA and CDR2 SNTAGT come from the germline V gene. Losses at the gene ends were 3 bases for V and 2 bases for J; bases not matched to a gene: 6.

This clone was detected a few times. Other DNA sequences in the sample encode the same CDR3. The J gene is TRBJ1-5, the V gene TRBV19; tentatively, D is TRBD1 (5 bases). CDR3 size: 13 residues. Trimming took off 6 bases at V and 1 base at J, with 7 bases between the two ends. Germline loops: CDR1 LNHDA, CDR2 SQIVND (reference sequence). Here the CDR3 reads CASRWDSNQPQHF. The DNA of the CDR3 is TGTGCCAGTAGGTGGGACAGCAATCAGCCCCAGCATTTT.

V and J are TRBV7-5 and TRBJ2-7; the table assigns TRBD1, which was not confirmed against the DNA. TRBV7-5 is noted as a pseudogene. The CDR3 is 13 residues long. The CDR3 reads CASSDRGPSEQYF. CDR3 nucleotides: TGTGCCAGTTCGGACAGGGGGCCTAGCGAGCAGTACTTC.

The chain joins TRBV11-3 to TRBJ2-7; D might be TRBD1 (7 bases). Trimming pared 5 bases from V and 4 bases from J, leaving 24 bases between. The CDR3 sequence is 17 residues long. Germline loops: CDR1 SGHNT, CDR2 YENEEA. The CDR3 here is CASSPQPNRDSGYEQYF. CDR3 in DNA: TGTGCCAGCAGCCCGCAACCTAATCGGGACAGCGGGTACGAGCAGTACTTC.

The genes are TRBV7-8 and TRBJ1-2; D ambiguous. Germline V CDR1 and CDR2: SGHVS, FQNEAQ. The V end lost 4 bases, the J end lost 2 bases, and 5 bases lay between the germline ends. The CDR3 loop spans 12 amino acids. The CDR3 region has the DNA TGTGCCAGCAGCTCCCCAAACTATGGCTACACCTTC. This codes for CASSSPNYGYTF. Supplemented by reference TRBV7-8 and TRBJ1-2, the full variable domain reads GAGVSQSPRYKVAKRGQDVALRCDPISGHVSLFWYQQALGQGPEFLTYFQNEAQLDKSGLPSDRFFAERPEGSVSTLKIQRTQQEDSAVYLCASSSPNYGYTFGSGTRLTVV.

CDR3 nucleotides: TGTGCCTGCATAACAGGGAACGGAAACACCATATATTTT. As protein: CACITGNGNTIYF. This sequence joins TRBV30 and TRBJ1-3; possibly TRBD1 for D (6 bases). Looked up from germline, CDR1 is GTSNPN and CDR2 is SVGIG (reference sequence). The V end was cut by 6 bases, the J end by 4 bases, with 13 bases between. There are 13 residues in the CDR3.

This chain uses TRBV28 with TRBJ2-5, with TRBD1 matching 8 bases. The length of the CDR3 is 12 residues. Germline CDR1 MDHEN, CDR2 SYDVKM. The V and J ends lost 9 bases and 2 bases, in that order; junction bases with no gene match: 2. The CDR3: CASGTGQETQYF. As DNA, the CDR3 is TGTGCCAGTGGGACAGGTCAAGAGACCCAGTACTTC.

The chain uses TRBV14 and TRBJ2-1, with a tentative D call TRBD2 (7 bases). The CDR3 totals 15 residues. Per germline, CDR1 SGHDN and CDR2 FVKESK. V was shortened by 8 bases and J by 8 bases, with 22 bases between the two germline ends. CDR3 nucleotides: TGTGCCAGCGGAGTCCTGGGGGGGCTTAGCCATGAGCAGTTCTTC. Amino acid sequence: CASGVLGGLSHEQFF.

This chain joins TRBV9 and TRBJ2-3; TRBD1 matches 8 bases. V lost 0 bases and J lost 1; bases outside the gene matches: 4. The CDR3 loop spans 16 amino acids. Germline CDR1 SGDLS, CDR2 YYNGEE. The DNA for the CDR3 is TGTGCCAGCAGCGTAGAGGACAGGGCCGGCACAGATACGCAGTATTTT. Translated: CASSVEDRAGTDTQYF.

V is TRBV5-6 and J is TRBJ2-1, with 8 bases identical to TRBD2. This CDR3 is built from 15 residues. Per germline, CDR1 SGHDT and CDR2 YYEEEE. The J segment lost 7 bases and the V segment lost 0 bases, leaving 6 bases of the junction unmatched. The CDR3 reads CASSLGSGSTNEQFF. The CDR3 DNA is TGTGCCAGCAGCTTGGGAAGCGGGAGTACAAATGAGCAGTTCTTC.

This chain connects TRBV6-4 to TRBJ2-1, with no clear D. V lost 0 bases and J 6 bases, leaving 6 bases between the germline ends. This CDR3 spans 13 amino acids. The germline gives CDR1 MRHNA, CDR2 SNTAGT. CDR3 coding DNA: TGTGCCAGCAGTGACTCGAACTCCAATGAGCAGTTCTTC. Encoded protein: CASSDSNSNEQFF.